This T cell receptor (beta chain) was documented in a study of vaccination effects on CD4 cells after COVID-19. At the level of the study: Following the second dose by a median of 72 days, the post-vaccine samples were obtained.

Profiling relied on immunoSEQ multiplex PCR, and the TCRdb table lists in-frame clones only, not all of them. The table records tens of thousands of clones, about 80% of them present only once. The CDR3 runs to 13 residues. The germline CDR1 and CDR2 sequences are SGHNT and YYREEE (reference sequence). V lost 4 bases and J lost 8; bases outside the gene matches: 7. The study, taken as a whole, reports: Cross-reaction with common cold coronaviruses was seen in only 1 of 255 vaccine-induced clones from healthy vaccinees.

A note on this clone: The antigen is unknown.

After expansion with viral peptide pools in the ViraFEST assay, antigen-specific CD4+ T cells were sequenced. Upon completion of about ten days in culture, CD4+ T cells were isolated. Either the mRNA-1273 or the BNT162b2 vaccine was given to participants as two doses. The healthy vaccine recipients, who had no prior SARS-CoV-2 infection, showed negative nucleocapsid antibodies. The culture medium for two million PBMC per well included about 9.2 IU/ml IL-2 and 8.5 to 10 ug/ml peptides. The sequence was obtained from a human donor who received a COVID-19 vaccine. V gene TRBV5-4 combines with J gene TRBJ1-2, with 8 bases identical to TRBD1. The specimen was CD4+ T cells from PBMCs cultured with HCoV-229E spike peptides, collected after COVID-19 vaccination. The CDR3 region is CASSHRDRTGYTF. The CDR3 DNA reads TGTGCCAGCAGCCACCGGGACAGGACAGGCTACACCTTC.